These T cell receptor beta chains were read from a single sample in a study of shared clonotypes between healthy human individuals. Sequencing used immunoSEQ multiplex PCR; TCRdb keeps in-frame clones, though not all of them. The table has 760,000 or so clones, around 96% seen once. The sequencing input was naive CD8+ T cells sorted from blood. These receptors came from a man aged 30 to 39 in good health. Both conserved end residues are part of each CDR3. The order of the fields is clone size, V gene, J gene, D gene, CDR3 protein, CDR3 DNA. D genes are given only for firm matches. Size is omitted from some rows. Given values are once, few, many or a class for expanded clones.

.	TRBV29-1	TRBJ2-3	.	CSVVLAVSTDTQYF	TGCAGCGTGGTACTAGCAGTGAGCACAGATACGCAGTATTTT
.	TRBV4-1	TRBJ2-1	TRBD2	CASSHPGLAPPNEQFF	TGCGCCAGCAGCCATCCGGGACTAGCGCCACCCAATGAGCAGTTCTTC
.	TRBV6-1	TRBJ2-5	.	CASSETRSAVRGPETQYF	TGTGCCAGCAGTGAAACCCGCTCGGCCGTACGGGGACCAGAGACCCAGTACTTC
few	TRBV5-8	TRBJ2-7	TRBD2	CASSFPGTSYEQYF	TGTGCCAGCAGCTTCCCAGGGACTAGCTACGAGCAGTACTTC
.	TRBV29-1	TRBJ2-3	.	CSVFGGEDTQYF	TGCAGCGTCTTCGGGGGAGAAGATACGCAGTATTTT
.	TRBV7-9	TRBJ2-5	TRBD1	CASSRTGGQETQYF	TGTGCCAGCAGCCGAACAGGGGGCCAAGAGACCCAGTACTTC
.	TRBV12-5	TRBJ2-7	TRBD1	CASGSTDRGSYEQYF	TGTGCTAGTGGTTCAACGGACAGGGGCTCCTACGAGCAGTACTTC
.	TRBV4-1	TRBJ2-5	.	CASSQDRETQYF	TGCGCCAGCAGCCAAGATAGGGAGACCCAGTACTTC
.	TRBV6-1	TRBJ1-1	.	CASSGSWLSAEAFF	TGTGCCAGCAGTGGTTCTTGGTTGAGCGCTGAAGCTTTCTTT
.	TRBV11-3	TRBJ2-5	.	CASSLGLVGSRGQETQYF	TGTGCCAGCAGCTTAGGGCTGGTCGGTTCTAGGGGACAAGAGACCCAGTACTTC
.	TRBV5-4	TRBJ2-1	TRBD2	CASSAYGTSGEQFF	TGTGCCAGCAGCGCATACGGGACTAGCGGAGAGCAGTTCTTC
.	TRBV5-4	TRBJ2-2	.	CASSLSLVSGELFF	TGTGCCAGCAGCTTGTCCCTAGTAAGCGGGGAGCTGTTTTTT
.	TRBV2	TRBJ2-5	TRBD2	CASRAGAGVRQTQYF	TGTGCCAGCAGGGCCGGAGCGGGAGTACGTCAGACCCAGTACTTC
.	TRBV10-3	TRBJ1-1	.	CAISSTAGGNTEAFF	TGTGCCATCAGTTCAACCGCGGGGGGCAACACTGAAGCTTTCTTT
.	TRBV28	TRBJ1-1	.	CASSIDRQAFF	TGTGCCAGCAGTATCGACAGACAAGCTTTCTTT
.	TRBV10-3	TRBJ2-7	.	CAISLQGGTYEQYF	TGTGCCATCAGCTTACAGGGGGGGACCTACGAGCAGTACTTC
.	TRBV7-9	TRBJ2-7	.	CASSYPETYEQYF	TGTGCCAGCAGCTATCCTGAAACCTACGAGCAGTACTTC
.	TRBV7-9	TRBJ2-4	TRBD1	CASSSPYGAGGNIQYF	TGTGCCAGCAGCTCCCCATATGGGGCAGGGGGAAACATTCAGTACTTC
.	TRBV18	TRBJ2-7	TRBD1	CASSPDIQGVIPYEQYF	TGTGCCAGCTCACCAGACATACAGGGGGTGATTCCTTACGAGCAGTACTTC
.	TRBV29-1	TRBJ1-1	.	CSVGPVGHTNTEAFF	TGCAGCGTTGGGCCCGTGGGACACACGAACACTGAAGCTTTCTTT
.	TRBV7-8	TRBJ2-4	TRBD1	CASSLFPGGDLDIQYF	TGTGCCAGCAGCTTATTTCCAGGGGGCGATTTGGACATTCAGTACTTC
.	TRBV5-1	TRBJ2-3	TRBD2	CASSHWGLGSTDTQYF	TGCGCCAGCAGCCACTGGGGACTAGGAAGCACAGATACGCAGTATTTT
.	TRBV28	TRBJ2-1	TRBD2	CASRLAPSGRADNEQFF	TGTGCCAGCAGGCTCGCCCCTAGCGGGAGGGCCGACAATGAGCAGTTCTTC
.	TRBV10-3	TRBJ2-1	TRBD2	CAISERAGGGLYEQFF	TGTGCCATCAGTGAAAGAGCGGGAGGAGGTTTATATGAGCAGTTCTTC
.	TRBV19	TRBJ2-7	TRBD2	CASSSVASGSDEQYF	TGTGCCAGTAGTAGCGTGGCTAGCGGGAGCGACGAGCAGTACTTC
.	TRBV29-1	TRBJ2-2	.	CSVWTENTGELFF	TGCAGCGTCTGGACGGAGAACACCGGGGAGCTGTTTTTT
once	TRBV5-1	TRBJ2-2	TRBD1	CASRGTENTGELFF	TGCGCCAGCAGGGGGACAGAGAACACCGGGGAGCTGTTTTTT
.	TRBV5-1	TRBJ2-7	TRBD1	CASSPSTGGNEQYF	TGCGCCAGCAGCCCCTCGACAGGGGGCAACGAGCAGTACTTC
.	TRBV6-5	TRBJ1-1	.	CASSYSRNTEAFF	TGTGCCAGCAGTTACTCCAGGAACACTGAAGCTTTCTTT
.	TRBV7-9	TRBJ2-5	.	CASSQTTGQETQYF	TGTGCCAGCAGCCAAACGACAGGACAAGAGACCCAGTACTTC
.	TRBV10-2	TRBJ2-7	TRBD2	CASNPGLALYEQYF	TGCGCCAGCAACCCGGGACTAGCGTTATACGAGCAGTACTTC
.	TRBV7-7	TRBJ2-7	TRBD1	CASSSNPGTGNEQYF	TGTGCTAGCAGCTCGAACCCCGGGACAGGGAACGAGCAGTACTTC
once	TRBV10-1	TRBJ2-3	.	CASSDRGYRDTQYF	TGCGCCAGCAGTGACAGGGGATATAGAGATACGCAGTATTTT
.	TRBV13	TRBJ2-7	TRBD1	CASSSGDRPYEQYF	TGTGCCAGCAGCTCCGGGGACAGGCCCTACGAGCAGTACTTC
.	TRBV27	TRBJ2-7	TRBD1	CASSRSGQGSEQYF	TGTGCCAGCAGCCGATCGGGACAGGGCTCAGAGCAGTACTTC
.	TRBV9	TRBJ2-1	TRBD2	CASSSEGLVEVDEQFF	TGTGCCAGCAGCTCAGAGGGACTAGTAGAGGTCGATGAGCAGTTCTTC
.	TRBV18	TRBJ2-7	TRBD2	CASSPAHGTSGRFGQYF	TGTGCCAGCTCACCAGCACATGGGACTAGCGGGAGGTTTGGGCAGTACTTC
.	TRBV27	TRBJ2-3	.	CASSLMDRVGDTQYF	TGTGCCAGCAGTTTAATGGATCGAGTCGGAGATACGCAGTATTTT
.	TRBV5-1	TRBJ2-4	TRBD1	CASSLGQGIDIQYF	TGCGCCAGCAGCTTGGGACAGGGGATTGACATTCAGTACTTC
.	TRBV9	TRBJ2-3	.	CASSVDGSGTDTQYF	TGTGCCAGCAGCGTCGACGGCTCTGGCACAGATACGCAGTATTTT
.	TRBV7-9	TRBJ2-5	.	CASTSPQETQYF	TGTGCCAGCACGAGCCCCCAAGAGACCCAGTACTTC
.	TRBV14	TRBJ2-5	TRBD1	CASSAAIGTGRFQETQYF	TGTGCCAGCAGCGCCGCCATTGGGACAGGGAGGTTCCAAGAGACCCAGTACTTC
.	TRBV27	TRBJ2-1	.	CASSLGRANEQFF	TGTGCCAGCAGTTTAGGTAGGGCAAATGAGCAGTTCTTC
.	TRBV7-8	TRBJ2-1	.	CASSLVGNEQFF	TGTGCCAGCAGCTTAGTGGGGAATGAGCAGTTCTTC
.	TRBV7-9	TRBJ2-1	.	CASSLGLGIYNEQFF	TGTGCCAGCAGCTTAGGACTAGGAATTTACAATGAGCAGTTCTTC
.	TRBV7-9	TRBJ2-1	.	CASSAPGLARTEQFF	TGTGCCAGCAGCGCACCGGGACTCGCGAGGACTGAGCAGTTCTTC
.	TRBV7-6	TRBJ1-1	.	CASSSNQGLRTEAFF	TGTGCCAGCAGCTCAAATCAGGGTCTAAGAACTGAAGCTTTCTTT
.	TRBV29-1	TRBJ2-1	.	CSVGSGNYNEQFF	TGCAGCGTCGGGTCGGGGAACTACAATGAGCAGTTCTTC
.	TRBV13	TRBJ1-1	TRBD1	CASSLGTGVGEAFF	TGTGCCAGCAGCTTGGGGACAGGGGTCGGTGAAGCTTTCTTT
.	TRBV7-2	TRBJ2-1	.	CASSLRGRVNEQFF	TGTGCCAGCAGCTTAAGAGGGAGAGTCAATGAGCAGTTCTTC
.	TRBV15	TRBJ1-2	.	CATSGGLQGVMSDGYTF	TGTGCCACCAGCGGAGGCCTACAGGGTGTGATGTCCGATGGCTACACCTTC
.	TRBV6-1	TRBJ1-5	.	CASSDGVQPQHF	TGTGCCAGCAGTGATGGCGTTCAGCCCCAGCATTTT
.	TRBV2	TRBJ2-5	.	CASSEMRNQETQYF	TGTGCCAGCAGTGAAATGCGTAACCAAGAGACCCAGTACTTC
.	TRBV6-5	TRBJ2-3	.	CASSYGGDTDTQYF	TGTGCCAGCAGTTATGGGGGTGACACAGATACGCAGTATTTT
.	TRBV4-3	TRBJ2-7	.	CASSQEKQSYEQYF	TGCGCCAGCAGCCAAGAGAAACAGTCCTACGAGCAGTACTTC
.	TRBV6-5	TRBJ2-3	TRBD2	CASRLAGPGDTQYF	TGTGCCAGCAGACTAGCGGGACCGGGAGATACGCAGTATTTT
.	TRBV23-1	TRBJ2-7	.	CASSQLIPGVRGSYEQYF	TGCGCCAGCAGTCAACTGATCCCCGGTGTCAGAGGTTCCTACGAGCAGTACTTC
.	TRBV6-4	TRBJ2-7	TRBD2	CASSEVPSGLYEQYF	TGTGCCAGCAGTGAAGTCCCTAGCGGGCTCTACGAGCAGTACTTC
.	TRBV29-1	TRBJ2-2	.	CSVSIATTGELFF	TGCAGCGTTTCAATTGCGACCACCGGGGAGCTGTTTTTT
.	TRBV7-3	TRBJ2-5	TRBD2	CASSYLAGGPQETQYF	TGTGCCAGCAGCTACCTAGCGGGAGGCCCACAAGAGACCCAGTACTTC